Given below is one TCR beta chain in context. Participant age was roughly 18 to 95 years, and participants resided in around 24 US areas. Cohort assignment relied on participant-reported clinical history. Among Cohort 3 donors, those recovered had two negative PCRs, clearance, or symptom resolution. This sample is part of a study of blood T cell repertoires in COVID-19. Sequencing was performed with immunoSEQ multiplex PCR; in TCRdb, only in-frame clones are kept and a portion is missing. Of a few hundred thousand clones listed, about 88% were seen once; the top ten hold roughly 1.2%. Germline CDR1 reads GTSNPN; CDR2 reads SVGIG (reference sequence). CDR3 size: 11 residues. The V end lost 5 bases, the J end lost 7 bases, and 11 bases lay between the germline ends.

The receptor was derived from a woman in her late teens or twenties who had recovered from COVID-19. The sequenced sample consisted of PBMCs or T cells enriched from blood (not recorded which). J is TRBJ1-2 and V is TRBV30; D remains ambiguous. The CDR3 nucleotides read TGTGCCTGGTACTACCGGGGTGGCTACACCTTC. Translation: CAWYYRGGYTF.